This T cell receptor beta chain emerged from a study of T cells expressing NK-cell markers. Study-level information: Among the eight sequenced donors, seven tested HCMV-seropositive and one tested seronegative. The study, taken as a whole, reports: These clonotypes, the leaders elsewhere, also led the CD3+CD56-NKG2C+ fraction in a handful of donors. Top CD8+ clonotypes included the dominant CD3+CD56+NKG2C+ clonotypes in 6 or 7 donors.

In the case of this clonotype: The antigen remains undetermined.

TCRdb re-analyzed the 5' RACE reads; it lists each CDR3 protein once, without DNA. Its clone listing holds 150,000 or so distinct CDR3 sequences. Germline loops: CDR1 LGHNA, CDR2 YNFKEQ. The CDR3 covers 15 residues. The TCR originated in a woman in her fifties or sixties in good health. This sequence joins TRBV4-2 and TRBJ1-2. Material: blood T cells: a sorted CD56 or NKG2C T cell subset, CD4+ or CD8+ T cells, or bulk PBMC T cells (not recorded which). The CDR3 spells CASSQDFTGNYGYTF.